This T cell receptor (beta chain) derives from a study of cytomegalovirus exposure and HLA in healthy donors. V was trimmed by 4 bases and J by 4 bases, leaving 17 bases between them. The CDR3 contains 15 residues. Per the germline V gene, CDR1 is SGHKS and CDR2 is YYEKEE (reference sequence). PCR used 60 Vbeta primers and 13 Jbeta primers. Sequencing was performed with immunoSEQ multiplex PCR; in TCRdb, only in-frame clones are kept and a portion is missing. This sample has 100,000 to 150,000 clones, with 60% to 85% found just once. The receptor comes from a female donor in good health and CMV-seronegative. The chain is built from TRBV5-5 and TRBJ1-1, with D possibly TRBD1 on 5 matching bases. The sample comprised PBMCs. CDR3 in amino acids: CASSVTLGLGTEAFF. In DNA, the CDR3 is TGTGCCAGCAGCGTAACTTTGGGACTGGGCACTGAAGCTTTCTTT.